This TCR beta chain was observed in a study of OX40 agonist ivuxolimab in advanced cancers. Whole-study results and caveats: Individuals who were partial responders at 0.1-3.0 mg/kg had clonal expansion that ranked among the lowest. In the 0.1 to 3.0 mg/kg range, CD4+ and CD8+ blood T cells had expanded clonally by week 6.

Details on this clone: The antigen is undetermined.

Sampling of blood occurred at baseline, cycle 4 day 1, and cycle 7 day 1. TCRdb keeps only in-frame clones here, not all; method: immunoSEQ multiplex PCR. In the table there are approximately 72,000 clones, approximately 86% of which are singletons. The source is an adult with an advanced solid tumor such as melanoma, head and neck, liver or kidney cancer. The sample here was CD4+ or CD8+ T cells sorted from blood, taken in a trial of the OX40 agonist ivuxolimab.

CDR3 DNA sequence: TGTGCCAGCAGCTTAGACCCCGGGACAGGGGCTGAAGCTTTCTTT. Its translation: CASSLDPGTGAEAFF. The chain joins TRBV7-2 to TRBJ1-1; 10 nucleotides line up with TRBD1. J gave up 6 bases and V 1 base, and 5 bases lay outside the gene matches. The CDR3 spans 15 residues. The germline V gene encodes CDR1 SGHTA and CDR2 FQGNSA.